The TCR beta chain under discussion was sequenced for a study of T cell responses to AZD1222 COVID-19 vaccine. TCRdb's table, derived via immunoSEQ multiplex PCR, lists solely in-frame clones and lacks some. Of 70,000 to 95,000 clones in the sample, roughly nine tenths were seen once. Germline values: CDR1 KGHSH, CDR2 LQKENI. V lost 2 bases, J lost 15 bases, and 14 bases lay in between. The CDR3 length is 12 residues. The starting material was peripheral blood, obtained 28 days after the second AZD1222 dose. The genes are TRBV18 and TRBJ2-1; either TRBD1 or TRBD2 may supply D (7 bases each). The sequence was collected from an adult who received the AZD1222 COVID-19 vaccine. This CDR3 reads CASSPGRDRAFF. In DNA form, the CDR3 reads TGTGCCAGCTCACCAGGGAGGGACAGAGCGTTCTTC.